This TCR beta chain was captured by sequencing in a study of metastatic and nonmetastatic thyroid tumors. Study background: A comparison of repertoires was made across blood and tumor or nodule tissue from malignant and benign thyroid patients.

Treatment of any kind had been given to no patient before thyroid surgery. This clone appeared many times. As yet, its antigen is unknown. Points from the study as a whole: Malignant tumors reportedly showed significantly higher TCR beta diversity than benign nodules in both blood and tumor.

V gave up 2 bases and J gave up 5 bases, with 6 bases separating them. This CDR3 region has 12 residues. CDR1 is DFQATT, CDR2 SNEGSKA, per germline (reference sequence). TCRdb redid the clone calls on the PCR reads using MiXCR. The sample records about 11,000 clones, about 31% being singletons. The clonotype originates from a female donor with papillary thyroid cancer or a benign thyroid nodule (not recorded which). Some clones in this sample may be carry-over from other donors' samples. The sample consisted of tumor tissue. V gene TRBV20-1 combines with J gene TRBJ1-4; D ambiguous. This CDR3 is CSARQANEKLFF. CDR3 coding DNA: TGCAGTGCTAGACAGGCCAATGAAAAACTGTTTTTT.